This T cell receptor (beta chain) was documented in a study of cytomegalovirus exposure and HLA in healthy donors. Study findings and constraints: Later analysis showed most CMV-associated TCR beta chains appearing HLA-restricted. High sensitivity and specificity were reportedly achieved when the classifier diagnosed cytomegalovirus status. A highly shared variant cluster was judged a likely technical artifact. A later analysis found common viral pathogens apparently linked to several of the most significant clusters.

For this clone: The antigen is unknown.

This CDR3 spans 13 amino acids. CDR1 is WSHSY, CDR2 SAAADI, per germline. The trim removed 6 bases at V and 7 bases at J, leaving 6 bases unmatched. 13 Jbeta primers and 60 Vbeta primers were used for the PCR. Measured with immunoSEQ multiplex PCR; TCRdb has only the in-frame clones, and not every one. The sample contains about 140,000 clones, over 70% of which appear only once. Source material: PBMCs. The receptor was isolated from a male donor in good health and CMV-seronegative. The chain carries TRBV10-2 and TRBJ1-5; 7 positions agree with TRBD1. The CDR3 protein is CASSPTGVQPQHF. The CDR3 DNA is TGCGCCAGCAGCCCTACAGGGGTCCAGCCCCAGCATTTT.